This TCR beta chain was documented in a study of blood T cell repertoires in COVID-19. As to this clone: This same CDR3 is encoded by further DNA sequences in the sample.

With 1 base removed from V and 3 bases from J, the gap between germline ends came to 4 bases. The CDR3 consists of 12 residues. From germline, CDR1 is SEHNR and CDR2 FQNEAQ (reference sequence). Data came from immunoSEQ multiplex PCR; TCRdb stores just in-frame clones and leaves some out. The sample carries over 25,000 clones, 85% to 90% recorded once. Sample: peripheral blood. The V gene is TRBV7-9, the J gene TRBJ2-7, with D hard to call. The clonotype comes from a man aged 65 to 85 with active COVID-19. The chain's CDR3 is CASSLGSYEQYF. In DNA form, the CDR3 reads TGTGCCAGCAGCTTAGGTAGCTACGAGCAGTACTTC.